Included here is one TCR beta chain sequence, with context. Its antigen is still unknown. The sample holds no much larger clone one base away, and base qualities are not on file. Taken from the germline V gene, the CDR1 and CDR2 loops are SGHTA and FQGNSA. There are 15 amino acids in the CDR3, from cysteine to phenylalanine inclusive. Only CDR3 DNA remains: 45 bases, in frame from the first base. Relative to germline, V is missing 5 bases and J is missing 7 bases, with 10 bases of the junction outside any gene match. The data stem from a study of T cell repertoires and HLA-DP antigens (dated by TCRdb to the late 2010s). Regarding the study in general: Using HeLa cells transduced to present allogeneic HLA-DP, the study set up an in vitro model of CD4+ T cell alloreactivity. An average DNA input of about 200 ng was used for sorted CD137+CD4+ samples, compared with about 1,300 ng for pre-culture CD4+ samples. Of the three donors, two were male and one was female, with ages ranging from the 18-to-29 band to the 60-to-69 band. Compared with self, one alloantigen differed at one amino acid in the peptide-binding groove and the other differed at ten, modelling structurally similar versus dissimilar alloantigens.

What the study reported, not specific to this receptor: An average cumulative frequency of about 39% against one allele and 45% to 65% against the other was found for clones undetected before culture. The naive and memory CD4+ repertoires were not analysed as separate populations. The study was limited by having just a few donors, by relying on a non-physiological HeLa antigen-presenting system, and by using total CD4+ cells as responders. Sorted CD137+ cells showed similar clonality against both alloantigens, at 0.35 to 0.45, which was much higher than the approximately 0.038 seen in pre-culture samples.

Untouched CD4+ T cells were isolated from Ficoll-separated PBMC through negative selection with magnetic beads, and an average purity of approximately 98% was reached. Magnetic beads were used to isolate untouched CD4+ T cells from Ficoll-separated PBMC, giving roughly 98% purity with negligible CD8+ contamination. Peripheral blood mononuclear cells were supplied by the buffy coats of a few healthy blood donors, who served as the study donors. Each of the three donors was CMV seronegative. The DNeasy Blood & Tissue Kit was used for extraction of genomic DNA. Genomic DNA from sorted CD137+CD4+ cells and from pre-culture CD4+ baseline samples of each subject was subjected to TCRB sequencing. TCRB CDR3 regions were amplified with the immunoSEQ multiplex PCR using forward primers for 54 TRBV segments and reverse primers for 13 TRBJ segments. Deep resolution, with a target of a few hundred thousand T cell genomes, was applied to the sequencing of pre-culture CD4+ samples. Sequencing of the amplicons on an Illumina HiSeq System generated 87 bp reads spanning the CDR3. The study's processing was this. Reads were corrected for PCR and sequencing errors, and CDR3 regions were defined by alignment to IMGT reference sequences. Synthetic template pools were used to estimate template counts and unique rearrangement counts. Clonality was computed by subtracting Pielou's evenness from 1. The Daley-Smith estimator was used to estimate richness. Morisita's index served as the measure of repertoire overlap. A clone counted as low-abundance if it appeared in cultured samples but went undetected in the pre-culture repertoire of the same donor. The clones in this table, taken by TCRdb from immuneACCESS, are in-frame only. Not every clone is retained; where verified, under half of the shortfall comes from an unresolved V gene, and the cause of the rest is unknown. For V, J and clone size, that table is used; D and trimming come from the DNA. The table for this sample lists 65,000 to 95,000 clones; around 80% of them were counted only once. The ten largest clones capture 1.5% to 2% of the sample.

This sequence was found in a man aged 55 to 70 in good health and CMV-seronegative. The chain is encoded by TRBV7-2 joined to TRBJ2-4, with 8 bases aligning to TRBD1. The sample consisted of CD4+ T cells from PBMCs. The CDR3 reads as follows: CASSQGRGQGNIQYF. In nucleotides, the sequence is TGTGCCAGCAGCCAGGGCAGGGGGCAGGGGAACATTCAGTACTTC.